A single TCR beta chain is shown here with its context. The antigen remains unidentified. The PCR was carried out with 60 Vbeta primers and 13 Jbeta primers. The assay was immunoSEQ multiplex PCR, and TCRdb's table has in-frame clones only and misses some. The table has 100,000 to 150,000 clones, 77% seen once; the top ten hold roughly 4.5%. All donors participated as healthy donors of bone marrow. This entry belongs to a study of cytomegalovirus exposure and HLA in healthy donors. Study conclusions and caveats: It was shown in a later analysis that HLA-associated TCR beta chains were more clonally expanded than other, equally common chains. Diagnosis of cytomegalovirus status made by the classifier reportedly showed high specificity and sensitivity. Within an earlier analysis, most TCR beta V segments proved productive either about 87% or about 30% of the time.

This TCR derives from a man in his fifties or sixties in good health and CMV-seropositive. Input material: PBMCs.

CDR3: CASSRRDSDLGETQYF. CDR3 bases: TGTGCCAGCAGCCGACGGGACTCCGATTTAGGAGAGACCCAGTACTTC. The chain is built from TRBV7-9 and TRBJ2-5; possible D gene TRBD2, 6 bases. The CDR3 has 16 residues. Germline CDR1 SEHNR, CDR2 FQNEAQ (reference sequence). Trimming left V 5 bases short and J 4 bases short, with 20 bases between.